This entry concerns a single TCR beta chain. The antigen remains undetermined. The CDR3 runs 11 residues. V was pared by 8 bases and J by 3 bases, with 7 bases between. Germline V CDR1 and CDR2: SGHTA, FQGNSA. A minimum of 7 million PBMCs was isolated per sample. This record comes from a study of blood T cells in healthy people across ages. Notes on the study in general: There was no known CMV status for donors, so expanded clonotype changes were possibly confounded. Diversity of TCR beta correlated strongly with naive T cell percentage.

With a J-beta primer mix and a sample-barcoded 5' primer, a second PCR ran about 7 to 11 cycles. A 12-random-nucleotide template-switch adaptor tagged each cDNA molecule. MiXCR, run by TCRdb on the 5' RACE reads, gives a single entry per CDR3 protein. The sample has hundreds of thousands of distinct CDR3 sequences, 49% seen once; the top ten hold roughly 30%. The sequencing sample was made of blood. The source of this sequence is a woman aged 60-75 years in good health. V and J are TRBV7-2 and TRBJ1-1; tentatively, D is TRBD1 (5 bases). CDR3 coding DNA: TGTGCCAGCCAGGGCGACACTGAAGCTTTCTTT. Protein sequence: CASQGDTEAFF.